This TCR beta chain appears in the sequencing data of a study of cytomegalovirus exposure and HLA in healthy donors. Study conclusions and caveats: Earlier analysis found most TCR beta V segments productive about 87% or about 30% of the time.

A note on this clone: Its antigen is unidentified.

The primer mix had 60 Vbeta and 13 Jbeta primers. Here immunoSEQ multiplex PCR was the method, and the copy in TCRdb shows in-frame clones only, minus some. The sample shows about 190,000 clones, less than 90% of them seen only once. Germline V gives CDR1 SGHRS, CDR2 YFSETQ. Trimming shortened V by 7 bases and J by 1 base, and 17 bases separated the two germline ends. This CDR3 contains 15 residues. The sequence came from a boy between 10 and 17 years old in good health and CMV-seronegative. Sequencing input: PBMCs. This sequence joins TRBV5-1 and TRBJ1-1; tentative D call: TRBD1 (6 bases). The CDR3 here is CASSMGGARNTEAFF. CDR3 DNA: TGCGCCAGCTCCATGGGGGGGGCGAGGAACACTGAAGCTTTCTTT.